The 29 T cell receptor beta chains below come from one sample, sequenced in a study of spatial heterogeneity in lung cancer. TCRdb processed the 5' RACE reads anew with MiXCR; each CDR3 protein has one entry. The data contain more than 60,000 distinct CDR3 sequences, roughly 5.9% of them singletons. Time point specified: sample taken at primary tumor resection. The sample here was PBMCs, taken at surgery. Receptor source: a female donor with early-stage non-small cell lung cancer.

V gene TRBV20-1 combines with J gene TRBJ1-5; 10 bases fit TRBD1. This CDR3 has 19 residues. V was pared by 1 base and J by 1 base, with 13 bases of the junction left unmatched. The germline CDR1 and CDR2 sequences are DFQATT and SNEGSKA (reference sequence). CDR3 loop: CSARAVPGQGPRSNQPQHF. The CDR3 nucleotides read TGCAGTGCTAGAGCCGTACCGGGACAGGGGCCTCGGAGCAATCAGCCCCAGCATTTT.

This clonotype was seen many times. V is TRBV7-2 and J is TRBJ1-1; 7 nucleotides match TRBD1. V lost 5 bases and J lost 0; bases outside the gene matches: 9. The CDR3 extends over 16 amino acids. In germline, CDR1 is SGHTA, CDR2 FQGNSA. The CDR3 protein is CASSPHSRGVNTEAFF. The CDR3 nucleotides are TGTGCCAGCAGCCCCCACTCCAGGGGGGTGAACACTGAAGCTTTCTTT.

The chain couples TRBV7-2 to TRBJ2-1; a weak D match, TRBD2 (6 bases). Trimming pared 2 bases from V and 7 bases from J, leaving 9 bases between. Germline CDR1 and CDR2: SGHTA and FQGNSA. The CDR3 consists of 13 residues. CDR3 sequence (DNA): TGTGCCAGCAGCTTAATGGGGGGTAATGAGCAGTTCTTC. Amino acids: CASSLMGGNEQFF.

This clonotype was recorded a few times. The CDR3 region has the DNA TGTGCCAGCAGCTCGGGAGGGTCGAGGGAGCAGTACGTC. Residues: CASSSGGSREQYV. This rearrangement joins TRBV28 to TRBJ2-7; 8 bases map to TRBD2. Germline loops: CDR1 MDHEN, CDR2 SYDVKM. This CDR3 is 13 amino acids long. The V segment lost 6 bases and the J segment 7 bases; nucleotides outside the gene matches: 8.

The sample holds a few counts of this clonotype. This rearrangement joins TRBV25-1 to TRBJ2-7; 7 bases map to TRBD2. Germline CDR1 and CDR2: MGHDK and SYGVNS. Trimming removed 5 bases from V and 7 bases from J; junction bases left unmatched: 8. There are 13 residues in the CDR3. This chain's CDR3 is CASSFTLGGEQYF. The CDR3 DNA reads as TGTGCCAGCAGTTTCACCTTGGGGGGGGAGCAGTACTTC.

This sequence joins TRBV2 and TRBJ2-2, with TRBD1 as a possible D gene (7 bases). The CDR3 spans 13 residues. The V gene lost 11 bases and the J gene lost 4 bases, with 14 bases spanning the gap. The germline CDR1 and CDR2 sequences are SNHLY and FYNNEI. The CDR3 DNA reads as TGTGCCTGGCGACAGGGAGGCACCGGGGAGCTGTTTTTT. Translating it yields CAWRQGGTGELFF. Full variable domain (rest looked up from reference TRBV2 and TRBJ2-2): EPEVTQTPSHQVTQMGQEVILRCVPISNHLYFYWYRQILGQKVEFLVSFYNNEISEKSEIFDDQFSVERPDGSNFTLKIRSTKLEDSAMYFCAWRQGGTGELFFGEGSRLTVL.

This clonotype was counted many times. The chain recombines TRBV27 with TRBJ2-7; D ambiguous. CDR3 length equals 13 residues. The germline V gene has CDR1 MNHEY and CDR2 SMNVEV (reference sequence). Trimming removed 3 bases from V and 3 bases from J, with 9 bases in between. In DNA, the CDR3 is TGTGCCAGCAGTTTGACGGCGAACTACGAGCAGTACTTC. This encodes CASSLTANYEQYF.

This clonotype was found many times. The chain has TRBV20-1 and TRBJ1-2, with a possible D match to TRBD1 (6 bases). Germline-derived CDR1 and CDR2 are DFQATT and SNEGSKA (reference sequence). CDR3 length: 13 residues. The CDR3 DNA reads TGCAGCCCCGGGAGGGGGGCCGAGGGTGGCTACACCTTC. Translating gives CSPGRGAEGGYTF.

This clonotype was observed at least ten times. The rearrangement links TRBV6-5 to TRBJ1-3; D is unclear. The CDR3 length is 14 residues. V shed 5 bases and J shed 1 base, with 9 bases lying between them. The germline V gene encodes CDR1 MNHEY and CDR2 SVGAGI. The CDR3 loop is CASSGPVSGNTIYF. CDR3 bases: TGTGCCAGCAGTGGACCAGTTTCTGGAAACACCATATATTTT.

This clonotype was recorded many times. J is TRBJ2-3 and V is TRBV7-2, with 10 bases aligning to TRBD2. The CDR3 length is 16 residues. Germline V gene sequence: CDR1 SGHTA, CDR2 FQGNSA. With 5 bases clipped from V and 7 bases from J, the junction kept 12 bases outside the gene matches. The CDR3 bases are TGTGCCAGCAGCCCCGCCTCGGGACTAGCGACAAATACGCAGTATTTT. Translating it yields CASSPASGLATNTQYF. The full variable domain, its missing parts supplied by reference TRBV7-2 and TRBJ2-3, is GAGVSQSPSNKVTEKGKDVELRCDPISGHTALYWYRQSLGQGLEFLIYFQGNSAPDKSGLPSDRFSAERTGGSVSTLTIQRTQQEDSAVYLCASSPASGLATNTQYFGPGTRLTVL.

The chain is built from TRBV28 and TRBJ1-1, with D possibly TRBD1 on 6 matching bases. This CDR3 spans 14 amino acids. Germline V gives CDR1 MDHEN, CDR2 SYDVKM. V shed 6 bases and J shed 0 bases, with 11 bases lying between them. The DNA of the CDR3 is TGTGCCAGCAGGGGGGGGGCCATGAACACTGAAGCTTTCTTT. It is translated as CASRGGAMNTEAFF.

This clonotype has more than one count but fewer than ten. This sequence joins TRBV5-1 and TRBJ2-4; D might be TRBD1 (5 bases). The V gene lost 4 bases and the J gene lost 16 bases, with 27 bases spanning the gap. There are 15 residues in the CDR3. The germline V gene encodes CDR1 SGHRS and CDR2 YFSETQ. DNA of the CDR3: TGCGCCAGCAGCAACTTGCCAGGGCTCACTCGTAGGAGATACTTC. It codes for CASSNLPGLTRRRYF.

This clonotype was detected a few times. The chain uses TRBV12-3 or TRBV12-4 and TRBJ2-1; 15 bases line up with TRBD2. The CDR3 is 17 residues long. V gave up 2 bases and J gave up 5 bases; unmatched junction bases: 4. In DNA, the CDR3 is TGTGCCAGCAGTTTACCGCGGACTAGCGGGAGGGACAATGAGCAGTTCTTC. Protein product: CASSLPRTSGRDNEQFF.

This clonotype is medium-sized in the sample. V usage is TRBV28 and J usage is TRBJ2-5, with D possibly TRBD1 on 6 matching bases. Trimming removed 6 bases at V and 4 bases at J, with 15 bases between. The CDR3 runs to 14 residues. Germline values: CDR1 MDHEN, CDR2 SYDVKM. The CDR3 reads CASRWTAEGETQYF. In DNA form, the CDR3 reads TGTGCCAGCAGGTGGACAGCCGAGGGAGAGACCCAGTACTTC. Filled out from reference TRBV28 and TRBJ2-5, the complete variable domain reads DVKVTQSSRYLVKRTGEKVFLECVQDMDHENMFWYRQDPGLGLRLIYFSYDVKMKEKGDIPEGYSVSREKKERFSLILESASTNQTSMYLCASRWTAEGETQYFGPGTRLLVL.

Many counts were recorded for this clonotype. The chain recombines TRBV5-6 with TRBJ1-2, with D unclear. Trimming removed 5 bases from V and 6 bases from J, with 17 bases in between. The CDR3 covers 14 residues. CDR1 SGHDT and CDR2 YYEEEE come from the germline V gene. In nucleotides, the CDR3 is TGTGCCAGCAGTTTCGCAGGCATACTTCATGGCTACACCTTC. Translated: CASSFAGILHGYTF.

In its sample, this clonotype was seen many times. This chain connects TRBV12-3 or TRBV12-4 to TRBJ1-1; no definite D call. This CDR3 has 12 residues. Trimming shortened V by 5 bases and J by 10 bases, and 14 bases separated the two germline ends. The chain's CDR3 is CASSAVEMRAFF. Here the CDR3 DNA reads TGTGCCAGCAGTGCCGTAGAGATGCGAGCTTTCTTT.

This clonotype was observed many times. The chain combines TRBV5-1 with TRBJ1-1, with 7 bases identical to TRBD1. After removal of 1 base from V and 1 base from J, the junction contained 1 base not matched to a gene. CDR3 length: 14 amino acids. Per germline, CDR1 SGHRS and CDR2 YFSETQ. CDR3 nucleotide sequence: TGCGCCAGCAGCTTGCGACAGGGGAACACTGAAGCTTTCTTT. Translation: CASSLRQGNTEAFF.

This clonotype was seen repeatedly, ten times or more. The genes are TRBV6-2 or TRBV6-3 and TRBJ2-6; D gene ambiguous. The CDR3 has 18 residues. Trimming cost V 10 bases and J 4 bases, with 26 bases left between them. Germline-derived CDR1 and CDR2 are MNHEY and SVGEGT. CDR3 DNA: TGTGCCACCAGAGAGGACCCCGGGCAATTTGGAGGGGCCAACGTCCTGACTTTC. This encodes CATREDPGQFGGANVLTF.

This clonotype was seen many times. The chain couples TRBV12-3 or TRBV12-4 to TRBJ2-7; perhaps TRBD1 as D (5 bases). The CDR3 length is 12 residues. Trimming shortened V by 5 bases and J by 0 bases, and 5 bases separated the two germline ends. CDR3 region: CASSRGSYEQYV. CDR3 nucleotides: TGTGCCAGCAGTAGGGGCTCCTACGAGCAGTACGTC.

This clonotype was found many times. The V call is TRBV7-9, the J call TRBJ1-2; D might be TRBD1 (5 bases). This CDR3 is 15 amino acids long. The germline CDR1 and CDR2 sequences are SEHNR and FQNEAQ (reference sequence). V lost 3 bases and J lost 4, with 15 bases in between. CDR3 bases: TGTGCCAGCAGCTTCCTTAACCGGGACGGCTATGGCTACACCTTC. This translates into CASSFLNRDGYGYTF.

This clonotype was seen ten or more times. The chain has TRBV11-3 and TRBJ2-4; D is perhaps TRBD2 (5 bases). Germline CDR1 SGHNT, CDR2 YENEEA. The CDR3 runs 16 residues. Trimming stripped 4 bases from V and 0 bases from J, with 13 bases between. The chain's CDR3 is CASSSPSAGAKNIQYF. As DNA, the CDR3 is TGTGCCAGCAGCTCCCCGTCGGCGGGAGCCAAAAACATTCAGTACTTC.

The gene calls are TRBV6-5 and TRBJ1-4; D not resolved. V shed 3 bases and J shed 5 bases, with 10 bases lying between them. Germline CDR1 MNHEY, CDR2 SVGAGI. This CDR3 contains 14 residues. CDR3 coding DNA: TGTGCCAGCAGTTATTCGGATTTAAATGAAAAACTGTTTTTT. It encodes CASSYSDLNEKLFF.

The V call is TRBV11-2, the J call TRBJ2-5; possible D gene TRBD2, 6 bases. CDR1 and CDR2 (germline): SGHAT, FQNNGV. The CDR3 is made up of 15 amino acids. Deletions cut 5 bases from V and 4 bases from J, with 17 bases between. The CDR3 coding sequence is TGTGCCAGCAGCCCCGGGACCAGCGGGCGAGAGACCCAGTACTTC. This translates into CASSPGTSGRETQYF.

This clonotype was seen ten or more times. J is TRBJ2-1 and V is TRBV19; the match to TRBD1 covers 7 bases. This CDR3 comprises 14 residues. The junction had 8 bases not matched to a gene; V was cut back by 4 bases and J by 8 bases. The germline V gene has CDR1 LNHDA and CDR2 SQIVND (reference sequence). The CDR3 reads CASSTPGTVYEQFF. CDR3 sequence (DNA): TGTGCCAGTAGTACCCCCGGGACAGTCTATGAGCAGTTCTTC. Using reference TRBV19 and TRBJ2-1 for the parts outside the CDR3, the full variable domain is DGGITQSPKYLFRKEGQNVTLSCEQNLNHDAMYWYRQDPGQGLRLIYYSQIVNDFQKGDIAEGYSVSREKKESFPLTVTSAQKNPTAFYLCASSTPGTVYEQFFGPGTRLTVL.

V and J are TRBV7-2 and TRBJ1-3, with D perhaps matching TRBD1 (5 bases). Germline-derived CDR1 and CDR2 are SGHTA and FQGNSA. This CDR3 comprises 15 residues. The V gene lost 4 bases and the J gene lost 0 bases, with 10 bases spanning the gap. The CDR3 loop reads CASSWAGRSGNTIYF. The CDR3, as DNA: TGTGCCAGCAGCTGGGCAGGGCGCTCTGGAAACACCATATATTTT. Filled out from reference TRBV7-2 and TRBJ1-3, the complete variable domain reads GAGVSQSPSNKVTEKGKDVELRCDPISGHTALYWYRQSLGQGLEFLIYFQGNSAPDKSGLPSDRFSAERTGGSVSTLTIQRTQQEDSAVYLCASSWAGRSGNTIYFGEGSWLTVV.

This clonotype was detected ten times or more. The J gene is TRBJ2-7, the V gene TRBV28; the match to TRBD2 covers 7 bases. The germline CDR1 and CDR2 sequences are MDHEN and SYDVKM. With V trimmed by 10 bases and J by 4 bases, 10 bases remained unmatched. The CDR3 sequence is 13 residues long. This chain's CDR3 is CATRTRGRYEQYV. The DNA for the CDR3 is TGTGCCACTCGGACTAGGGGTCGGTACGAGCAGTACGTC.

Many counts were recorded for this clonotype. V gene TRBV5-6 combines with J gene TRBJ2-7, with 9 bases lining up with TRBD1. This CDR3 has 16 residues. Losses at the gene ends were 4 bases for V and 0 bases for J; bases not matched to a gene: 8. In germline, CDR1 is SGHDT, CDR2 YYEEEE. Here the CDR3 DNA reads TGTGCCAGCAGCGGGACAGGGTCTTGGAGCTCCTACGAGCAGTACTTC. This encodes CASSGTGSWSSYEQYF.

This clonotype has more than one count but fewer than ten. The chain recombines TRBV5-4 with TRBJ2-1; TRBD2 matches at 9 bases. Germline CDR1 reads SGHNT; CDR2 reads YYREEE (reference sequence). The junction had 7 bases not matched to a gene; V was cut back by 4 bases and J by 2 bases. The CDR3 runs to 16 residues. The CDR3 reads CASSPIAGDTYNEQFF. CDR3 nucleotide sequence: TGTGCCAGCAGCCCCATAGCGGGAGACACCTACAATGAGCAGTTCTTC.

This clonotype was counted only a few times. This chain connects TRBV20-1 to TRBJ1-5, with unresolved D. CDR3 length: 15 residues. In germline, CDR1 is DFQATT, CDR2 SNEGSKA (reference sequence). V was trimmed by 0 bases and J by 4 bases, leaving 13 bases between them. The DNA of the CDR3 is TGCAGTGCTAGAGAGCCCTCAGGTGGGAATCAGCCCCAGCATTTT. This gives the protein CSAREPSGGNQPQHF.